This T cell receptor (beta chain) was sequenced during a study of T cells expressing NK-cell markers. The wider study: Sorted CD3+CD56+NKG2C+, CD3+CD56+NKG2C- and CD3+CD56-NKG2C+ T cells provided the TCR beta repertoires.

Remarks on this clonotype: Its antigen is as yet unknown.

Study-wide results and limits: These clonotypes additionally ranked first within the CD3+CD56-NKG2C+ fraction of a handful of donors. A range of about 1.0-7.0% of CD8+ T cells consisted of dominant NKG2C+ clonotypes in about six donors.

With the 5' RACE reads reprocessed, TCRdb shows one record per CDR3 protein and no DNA. The sample data list over 100,000 distinct CDR3 sequences. The origin of this receptor is a woman aged 18 to 75 in good health. Sequencing used blood T cells: a sorted CD56 or NKG2C T cell subset, CD4+ or CD8+ T cells, or bulk PBMC T cells (not recorded which).

The CDR3 loop is CASSYKPGPPGASYNEQFF. The V and J genes are TRBV6-5 and TRBJ2-1; the D call of TRBD2 rests on TCRdb alone, since no DNA is present to check it. Germline CDR1 MNHEY, CDR2 SVGAGI. The CDR3 totals 19 residues.